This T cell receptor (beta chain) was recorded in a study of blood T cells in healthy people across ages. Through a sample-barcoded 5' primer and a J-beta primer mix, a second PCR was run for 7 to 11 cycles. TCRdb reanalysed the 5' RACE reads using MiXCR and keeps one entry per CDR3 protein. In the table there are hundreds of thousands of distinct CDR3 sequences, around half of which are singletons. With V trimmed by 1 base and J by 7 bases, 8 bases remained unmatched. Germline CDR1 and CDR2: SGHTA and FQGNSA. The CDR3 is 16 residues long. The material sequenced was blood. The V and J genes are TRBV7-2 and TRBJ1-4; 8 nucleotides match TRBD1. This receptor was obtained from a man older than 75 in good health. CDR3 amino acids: CASSLGRDRPGEKLFF. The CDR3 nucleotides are TGTGCCAGCAGCTTAGGCCGGGACAGGCCCGGTGAAAAACTGTTTTTT.